Below, 15 T cell receptor beta chains from the same sample are listed, as sequenced in a study of Ad26.COV2.S vaccination and SARS-CoV-2 variants. Indicated treatment: some 20 received Ad26.COV2.S at low or high dose, single or two shots; 5 received placebo; per-sample allocation not given. At day 63 after the first vaccine or placebo injection, samples were drawn. Method: immunoSEQ multiplex PCR; TCRdb's copy keeps in-frame clones and lacks some. The repertoire consists of under 550,000 clones, with approximately 90% occurring once and the leading ten covering less than 15%. The specimen was peripheral blood, collected in a trial of Ad26.COV2.S vaccine versus placebo. These TCRs come from a person between 18 and 59 years old who received the Ad26.COV2.S COVID-19 vaccine or a placebo.

This chain joins TRBV6-2 or TRBV6-3 and TRBJ2-2; perhaps TRBD2 as D (5 bases). CDR1 and CDR2 from the germline V gene are MNHEY and SVGEGT. V was trimmed by 6 bases and J by 4 bases, leaving 18 bases between them. The CDR3 runs to 16 residues. CDR3 nucleotides: TGTGCCAGCAGCCTACTTGTGAGGGCTGGCACCGGGGAGCTGTTTTTT. Protein: CASSLLVRAGTGELFF.

CDR3 nucleotides: TGTGCCAGCAGCTTGGGAGTAGCGGGAGTCCAAGAGACCCAGTACTTC. This gives the protein CASSLGVAGVQETQYF. The chain links TRBV5-8 to TRBJ2-5; TRBD2 aligns across 9 bases. The germline V gene encodes CDR1 SGHTS and CDR2 YDEGEE. The trim removed 0 bases at V and 1 base at J, leaving 4 bases unmatched. The CDR3 length is 16 residues.

The chain combines TRBV5-1 with TRBJ2-1; 8 nucleotides match TRBD1. The CDR3 length is 15 residues. The junction had 5 bases not matched to a gene; V was cut back by 2 bases and J by 4 bases. Per germline, CDR1 SGHRS and CDR2 YFSETQ. CDR3 region: CASSFRGQVYNEQFF. CDR3 sequence (DNA): TGCGCCAGCAGCTTTAGGGGACAGGTTTACAATGAGCAGTTCTTC.

The chain has TRBV28 and TRBJ2-1; tentatively, D is TRBD2 (5 bases). In germline, CDR1 is MDHEN, CDR2 SYDVKM. This CDR3 contains 13 residues. Trimming pared 5 bases from V and 0 bases from J, leaving 5 bases between. CDR3: CASSLASYNEQFF. The CDR3 DNA is TGTGCCAGCAGTCTAGCCTCCTACAATGAGCAGTTCTTC.

The chain joins TRBV9 to TRBJ1-6; D ambiguous. From germline, CDR1 is SGDLS and CDR2 YYNGEE. This CDR3 is built from 15 residues. Trimming left V 0 bases short and J 7 bases short, with 11 bases between. In DNA form, the CDR3 reads TGTGCCAGCAGCGTAGCTGGAAGGGAGAATTCACCCCTCCACTTT. Translating gives CASSVAGRENSPLHF. The full variable domain, its missing parts supplied by reference TRBV9 and TRBJ1-6, is DSGVTQTPKHLITATGQRVTLRCSPRSGDLSVYWYQQSLDQGLQFLIQYYNGEERAKGNILERFSAQQFPDLHSELNLSSLELGDSALYFCASSVAGRENSPLHFGNGTRLTVT.

This clone was found once. V usage is TRBV11-3 and J usage is TRBJ2-1; 7 bases agree with TRBD1. Germline CDR1 reads SGHNT; CDR2 reads YENEEA. V was clipped by 8 bases and J by 7 bases; unmatched bases: 11. The CDR3 has 14 residues. The CDR3 nucleotides read TGTGCCAGCTCCAGAGGGGGCGATAAGAATGAGCAGTTCTTC. This codes for CASSRGGDKNEQFF.

The chain carries TRBV28 and TRBJ2-2; TRBD1 agrees at 9 bases. Losses at the gene ends were 8 bases for V and 5 bases for J; bases not matched to a gene: 12. CDR1 MDHEN and CDR2 SYDVKM come from the germline V gene. This CDR3 contains 16 residues. The CDR3 region has the DNA TGTGCCAGCGGTGACGAGGACAGGGGTGGTACCGGGGAGCTGTTTTTT. Amino acid sequence: CASGDEDRGGTGELFF.

V usage is TRBV6-6 and J usage is TRBJ2-7; D might be TRBD2 (7 bases). V dropped 6 bases and J dropped 2 bases, with 26 bases sitting between them. This CDR3 spans 18 amino acids. Germline V gives CDR1 MNHNY, CDR2 SVGAGI (reference sequence). The chain's CDR3 is CASSRRGGRGGRAYEQYF. As DNA, the CDR3 is TGTGCCAGCAGCCGACGTGGGGGGCGCGGTGGGAGGGCCTACGAGCAGTACTTC.

V gene TRBV7-8 combines with J gene TRBJ2-1; D not resolved. Trimming shortened V by 3 bases and J by 4 bases, and 31 bases separated the two germline ends. This CDR3 spans 21 amino acids. Germline V gene lookup returns CDR1 SGHVS and CDR2 FQNEAQ. This CDR3 reads CASSLPRTLPEQAQRYNEQFF. In DNA form, the CDR3 reads TGTGCCAGCAGCTTGCCGAGGACCCTTCCCGAGCAAGCCCAAAGGTACAATGAGCAGTTCTTC.

This clone has only one observation. CDR3 in DNA: TGTGCCAGCAGTGTCAGACTAGCGGACACAGATACGCAGTATTTT. Translating it yields CASSVRLADTDTQYF. The genes are TRBV6-4 and TRBJ2-3; 9 positions match TRBD2. Germline trimming cut 4 bases from V and 2 bases from J; bases unmatched to any gene: 4. CDR3 length: 15 amino acids. Germline V gene lookup returns CDR1 MRHNA and CDR2 SNTAGT.

The CDR3 DNA reads as TGTGCCAGCAGCGAAGGATTGGTAAACATTCAGTACTTC. Translation: CASSEGLVNIQYF. The chain uses TRBV7-9 and TRBJ2-4; D gene unclear. The CDR3 length is 13 residues. Per the germline V gene, CDR1 is SEHNR and CDR2 is FQNEAQ (reference sequence). Trimming stripped 5 bases from V and 6 bases from J, with 11 bases between.

V is TRBV14 and J is TRBJ2-7; 14 nucleotides match TRBD2. This CDR3 spans 18 amino acids. J was trimmed by 1 base and V by 1 base; bases with no gene match: 6. Per the germline V gene, CDR1 is SGHDN and CDR2 is FVKESK. The CDR3 bases are TGTGCCAGCAGCCAAGGTACGGGACTAGCGGGAGTGTCCTACGAGCAGTACTTC. This encodes CASSQGTGLAGVSYEQYF.

This clone was counted once. This specimen includes other DNA sequences encoding the same CDR3. J is TRBJ2-2 and V is TRBV5-1; D is unresolved. The V gene lost 0 bases and the J gene lost 0 bases, with 6 bases spanning the gap. CDR3 length: 15 amino acids. The germline gives CDR1 SGHRS, CDR2 YFSETQ. CDR3 sequence reads: CASSLDRANTGELFF. Here the CDR3 DNA reads TGCGCCAGCAGCTTGGACCGCGCGAACACCGGGGAGCTGTTTTTT.

This sequence joins TRBV27 and TRBJ2-5; the D is unclear. CDR3 length: 13 amino acids. V was trimmed by 3 bases and J by 7 bases, leaving 12 bases between them. CDR1 and CDR2 from the germline V gene are MNHEY and SMNVEV (reference sequence). CDR3 in amino acids: CASSFGQMGTQYF. Written as DNA, the CDR3 is TGTGCCAGCAGTTTTGGCCAGATGGGGACCCAGTACTTC.

This clone has a single count. The chain links TRBV5-1 to TRBJ1-3, with no clear D. The CDR3 length is 13 residues. V was clipped by 6 bases and J by 0 bases, with 7 bases between them. CDR1 SGHRS and CDR2 YFSETQ come from the germline V gene. The CDR3 reads CASKGSSGNTIYF. CDR3 in DNA: TGCGCCAGCAAGGGTAGCTCTGGAAACACCATATATTTT.